Reported below is one TCR beta chain. Method: immunoSEQ multiplex PCR; TCRdb's copy keeps in-frame clones and lacks some. The data show some 300,000 clones, 90% to 95% seen once. The data were obtained in a study of blood T cell repertoires in COVID-19. The CDR3 covers 16 residues. V trimming: 1 base; J trimming: 4 bases; junction bases outside the gene matches: 9. CDR1 SGHDN and CDR2 FVKESK come from the germline V gene. This rearrangement joins TRBV14 to TRBJ1-2; 7 nucleotides agree with TRBD1. This TCR was sampled from a woman under 40 who had been exposed to COVID-19. Sequencing input: PBMCs or T cells enriched from blood (not recorded which). DNA of the CDR3: TGTGCCAGCAGCCAAGTGAGAGGGGGCCTCGGCTATGGCTACACCTTC. As protein: CASSQVRGGLGYGYTF.